The source of this TCR beta chain is a study of pediatric ulcerative colitis. Study-level background: Ulcerative colitis patients had pancolitis or left-sided colitis, with confirming histology.

V lost 2 bases and J lost 5, with 10 bases in between. CDR1 LGHNA and CDR2 YNFKEQ come from the germline V gene. The CDR3 sequence is 15 residues long. Findings and limits, study-wide: Blood-rectal clonal overlap within each person was significantly higher in ulcerative colitis patients than controls.

Comments on this clone: What it binds is not known.

The repertoire was sequenced with immunoSEQ multiplex PCR; TCRdb's copy has only in-frame clones and lacks some. In the table there are about 36,000 clones, over 65% of which are singletons. The source material was blood. This TCR was recovered from a girl aged 5-17 years with moderate ulcerative colitis. The rearrangement uses TRBV4-2 and TRBJ1-6; D is unresolved. CDR3 coding DNA: TGTGCCAGCAGCCAACCAGGACTGGATAATTCACCCCTCCACTTT. Its translation: CASSQPGLDNSPLHF.